This is a list of T cell receptor beta chains from one sample in a study of somatic mutations in cytotoxic T cells in rheumatoid arthritis. This table comes from immunoSEQ multiplex PCR, and its TCRdb copy is limited to in-frame clones, with some not included. This table has about 13,000 clones, about 77% appearing once. The sequenced sample consisted of CD8+ T cells sorted from blood. The receptors were sampled from an adult with rheumatoid arthritis. Each CDR3 is given with its conserved first and last residue. The order of the fields is J gene, D gene, clone size, V gene, CDR3 DNA, CDR3 protein. D genes are given only for firm matches. The size field is filled for only some rows; it gives once, few, many or a size class.

J: TRBJ1-1
D: .
size: few
V: TRBV27
DNA: TGTGCCAGCAGTCTAGGGGGGAACACTGAAGCTTTCTTT
CDR3: CASSLGGNTEAFF

J: TRBJ2-3
D: TRBD2
size: .
V: TRBV28
DNA: TGTGCCAGCGCCCGACGTTACGGGAGGCCGGGGGCAGATACGCAGTATTTT
CDR3: CASARRYGRPGADTQYF

J: TRBJ2-1
D: TRBD2
size: .
V: TRBV2
DNA: TGTGCCAGTGGGGGGGACCGCTCCTACAATGAGCAGTTCTTC
CDR3: CASGGDRSYNEQFF

J: TRBJ2-1
D: .
size: .
V: TRBV2
DNA: TGTGCCAGCAGTGAAGCCCCCAGGGACGCCTACAATGAGCAGTTCTTC
CDR3: CASSEAPRDAYNEQFF

J: TRBJ1-2
D: .
size: few
V: TRBV11-1
DNA: TGTGCCAGCAGCTTAGAGGGGGGTCACTATGGCTACACCTTC
CDR3: CASSLEGGHYGYTF

J: TRBJ1-4
D: TRBD1
size: .
V: TRBV7-9
DNA: TGTGCCAGCAGCCGACAGGGAATAAATGCCCCGCAAGAAAAACTGTTTTTT
CDR3: CASSRQGINAPQEKLFF

J: TRBJ1-1
D: .
size: .
V: TRBV19
DNA: TGTGCCAGTAACCCGGACAGATTTAACACTGAAGCTTTCTTT
CDR3: CASNPDRFNTEAFF

J: TRBJ2-7
D: .
size: once
V: TRBV6-1
DNA: TGTGCCAGCAGTGAAGGGGACGGGGGTCTTTACGAGCAGTACTTC
CDR3: CASSEGDGGLYEQYF

J: TRBJ1-2
D: .
size: .
V: TRBV6-5
DNA: TGTGCCAGCAGTCCCCGGGTAGGGCCTTCAGGAGGCTACACCTTC
CDR3: CASSPRVGPSGGYTF

J: TRBJ2-3
D: TRBD2
size: .
V: TRBV19
DNA: TGTGCCAGTAGTCAACTTAGCGGGGATACGCAGTATTTT
CDR3: CASSQLSGDTQYF

J: TRBJ2-1
D: .
size: .
V: TRBV4-2
DNA: TGTGCCAGCAGCCAAGATCGGCTAGCCCATGAGCAGTTCTTC
CDR3: CASSQDRLAHEQFF

J: TRBJ2-7
D: .
size: .
V: TRBV6-1
DNA: TGTGCCAGCAGCGCTACCGGGCTAAATCACTACGAGCAGTACTTC
CDR3: CASSATGLNHYEQYF

J: TRBJ2-7
D: .
size: .
V: TRBV5-8
DNA: TGTGCCAGCAGCCAAGGGGGCGGGAGCTCCTACGAGCAGTACTTC
CDR3: CASSQGGGSSYEQYF